This T cell receptor beta chain derives from a study of cytomegalovirus exposure and HLA in healthy donors. On the study more broadly: In terms of ancestry, the Caucasian-associated cluster contained 80% to 90% of the approximately 400 genotyped donors.

Primers: 60 Vbeta forward and 13 Jbeta reverse. The table came from immunoSEQ multiplex PCR; TCRdb's copy has only in-frame clones and leaves some out. The sample lists 150,000 to 200,000 clones, over 60% seen once, with 2.3% in the top ten. The length of the CDR3 is 17 residues. Germline CDR1 and CDR2: ENHRY and SYGVKD. The V segment lost 5 bases and the J segment 0 bases; nucleotides outside the gene matches: 11. With regard to this clone: Other nucleotide sequences in the sample specify the same CDR3.

The chain is built from TRBV10-3 and TRBJ2-3, with 7 bases fitting TRBD2. The clonotype originates from a woman aged 45 to 65 in good health and CMV-seronegative. The sample comprised PBMCs. The DNA for the CDR3 is TGTGCCATCAGTCAAGCGGGACTCGTGGGGAGCACAGATACGCAGTATTTT. It specifies CAISQAGLVGSTDTQYF.